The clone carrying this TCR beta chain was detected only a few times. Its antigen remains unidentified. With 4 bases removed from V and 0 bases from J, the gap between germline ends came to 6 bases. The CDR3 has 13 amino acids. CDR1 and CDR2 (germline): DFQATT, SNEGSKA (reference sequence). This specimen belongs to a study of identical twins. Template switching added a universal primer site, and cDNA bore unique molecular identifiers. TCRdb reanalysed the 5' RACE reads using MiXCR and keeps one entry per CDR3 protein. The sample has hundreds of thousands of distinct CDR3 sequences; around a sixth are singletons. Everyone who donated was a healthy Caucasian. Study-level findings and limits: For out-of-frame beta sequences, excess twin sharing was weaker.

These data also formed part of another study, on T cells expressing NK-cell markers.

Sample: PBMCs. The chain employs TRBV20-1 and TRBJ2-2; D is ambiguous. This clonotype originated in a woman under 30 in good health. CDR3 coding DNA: TGCAGTGCTAAGAGGTCGAACACCGGGGAGCTGTTTTTT. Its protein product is CSAKRSNTGELFF.